Below, 24 T cell receptor beta chains from the same sample are listed, as sequenced in a study of shared clonotypes between healthy human individuals (dated by TCRdb to the early 2020s). Library preparation was by the immunoSEQ multiplex PCR assay. TCRdb took over this immuneACCESS table, retaining in-frame rearrangements with V and J assigned. Such tables are incomplete; in checked studies, under half of the missing clones stem from an unresolved V gene, and the remainder is unexplained. Here the sample has 2,500,000 or so clones; around nine tenths occur a single time. The top ten hold about 0.13% of the sample. What was sequenced was naive CD4+ T cells sorted from blood. The cell subset or site tag for this specimen amounts to: CD45RA+ positively selected. The receptor set was obtained from a man aged 18 to 35 in good health.

The chain has TRBV19 and TRBJ2-2; either TRBD1 or TRBD2 may fit D (5 bases each). Germline V lookup: CDR1 LNHDA, CDR2 SQIVND (reference sequence). Trimming stripped 3 bases from V and 4 bases from J, with 18 bases between. The CDR3 covers 17 residues. The chain's CDR3 is CASSIRYWGAGTGELFF. The CDR3 bases are TGTGCCAGTAGTATCAGGTACTGGGGCGCGGGCACCGGGGAGCTGTTTTTT. The complete variable domain, with remaining parts taken from reference TRBV19 and TRBJ2-2, reads DGGITQSPKYLFRKEGQNVTLSCEQNLNHDAMYWYRQDPGQGLRLIYYSQIVNDFQKGDIAEGYSVSREKKESFPLTVTSAQKNPTAFYLCASSIRYWGAGTGELFFGEGSRLTVL.

The V and J genes are TRBV9 and TRBJ2-2; 8 bases match TRBD2. The CDR3 extends over 15 amino acids. Per germline, CDR1 SGDLS and CDR2 YYNGEE. V dropped 4 bases and J dropped 3; count of bases not matched to a gene: 5. The CDR3 DNA sequence: TGTGCCAGCAGCAACGGGAGGGTGGACACCGGGGAGCTGTTTTTT. It is translated as CASSNGRVDTGELFF.

This chain joins TRBV28 and TRBJ2-7; the match to TRBD1 covers 9 bases. Germline V lookup: CDR1 MDHEN, CDR2 SYDVKM. This CDR3 has 16 residues. J lost 4 bases, V lost 4 bases, and 11 bases had no gene match. The CDR3: CASSSPSQGATYEQYF. The CDR3 DNA reads TGTGCCAGCAGTTCACCCTCACAGGGGGCGACTTACGAGCAGTACTTC.

This clone appeared a single time. J is TRBJ2-7 and V is TRBV6-5; no reliable D call. Trimming stripped 2 bases from V and 4 bases from J, with 12 bases between. The CDR3 is made up of 14 amino acids. CDR1 and CDR2 from the germline V gene are MNHEY and SVGAGI. CDR3 DNA sequence: TGTGCCAGCAGTTACCATGGGGAAACTTACGAGCAGTACTTC. Its translation is CASSYHGETYEQYF.

The gene calls are TRBV4-1 and TRBJ2-1; D remains ambiguous. Trimming took 2 bases from V and 4 from J, leaving 9 bases between them. This CDR3 has 14 amino acids. Germline CDR1 reads MGHRA; CDR2 reads YSYEKL. The CDR3, as DNA: TGCGCCAGCAGCCAAAGAAGGGATTACAATGAGCAGTTCTTC. Its protein product is CASSQRRDYNEQFF.

In its sample, this clone was seen once. V usage is TRBV19 and J usage is TRBJ1-1, with 7 bases fitting TRBD1. The V and J ends lost 1 base and 3 bases, in that order; junction bases with no gene match: 8. The germline V gene has CDR1 LNHDA and CDR2 SQIVND (reference sequence). The CDR3 extends over 16 amino acids. In nucleotides, the CDR3 is TGTGCCAGTAGTATAGCGGGGGGACAGAGGGACACTGAAGCTTTCTTT. Protein: CASSIAGGQRDTEAFF.

This clone was observed once. V is TRBV7-2 and J is TRBJ1-5, with D possibly being TRBD1 (6 bases). V was cut by 1 base and J by 2 bases, with 18 bases left in between. The CDR3 covers 18 residues. The germline V gene has CDR1 SGHTA and CDR2 FQGNSA. CDR3 coding DNA: TGTGCCAGCAGCTTAGTGGCCGTGTCAGGGGCGGGCAATCAGCCCCAGCATTTT. It translates to CASSLVAVSGAGNQPQHF.

This rearrangement joins TRBV7-2 to TRBJ1-4, with 7 bases aligning to TRBD1. In germline, CDR1 is SGHTA, CDR2 FQGNSA. The J segment lost 12 bases and the V segment lost 3 bases, leaving 7 bases of the junction unmatched. The CDR3 is 13 residues long. The CDR3 region has the DNA TGTGCCAGCAGCTTCACCACAGGGGACGAACTGTTTTTT. It translates to CASSFTTGDELFF.

The CDR3 loop reads CASSTTGPQPQHF. CDR3 coding DNA: TGTGCCAGCTCTACGACAGGGCCTCAGCCCCAGCATTTT. The V and J genes are TRBV18 and TRBJ1-5; 7 bases map to TRBD1. CDR3 length equals 13 residues. Germline trimming cut 6 bases from V and 6 bases from J; bases unmatched to any gene: 5. Looked up from germline, CDR1 is KGHSH and CDR2 is LQKENI.

The gene calls are TRBV6-5 and TRBJ1-3, with D possibly being TRBD1 (6 bases). The V gene lost 10 bases and the J gene lost 0 bases, with 13 bases spanning the gap. The CDR3 loop spans 14 amino acids. Germline assignment: CDR1 MNHEY and CDR2 SVGAGI. The CDR3 loop is CATLTGGSGNTIYF. The CDR3 DNA sequence: TGTGCCACCCTGACAGGAGGCTCTGGAAACACCATATATTTT.

This clone was observed a handful of times. The chain carries TRBV9 and TRBJ1-1; D perhaps matches TRBD1 (6 bases). CDR3 size: 13 residues. Germline V CDR1 and CDR2: SGDLS, YYNGEE. Deletions cut 3 bases from V and 0 bases from J, with 6 bases between. CDR3 bases: TGTGCCAGCAGCGGGGGGCTGAACACTGAAGCTTTCTTT. The encoded protein is CASSGGLNTEAFF. The complete variable domain, with remaining parts taken from reference TRBV9 and TRBJ1-1, reads DSGVTQTPKHLITATGQRVTLRCSPRSGDLSVYWYQQSLDQGLQFLIQYYNGEERAKGNILERFSAQQFPDLHSELNLSSLELGDSALYFCASSGGLNTEAFFGQGTRLTVV.

V and J are TRBV21-1 and TRBJ1-6; the table assigns TRBD1, which was not confirmed against the DNA. TRBV21-1 is recorded as a pseudogene. This CDR3 is 14 amino acids long. CDR3 sequence reads: CASSKANRGSPLHF. DNA for the CDR3: TGTGCCAGCAGCAAAGCGAACAGGGGTTCACCCCTCCACTTT.

V gene TRBV28 combines with J gene TRBJ1-2; perhaps TRBD1 as D (6 bases). The CDR3 covers 14 residues. Germline assignment: CDR1 MDHEN and CDR2 SYDVKM. V was trimmed by 2 bases and J by 2 bases, leaving 9 bases between them. The chain's CDR3 is CASSLGGGNYGYTF. CDR3 bases: TGTGCCAGCAGTTTAGGAGGGGGGAACTATGGCTACACCTTC.

This clone was seen once. The genes are TRBV10-3 and TRBJ1-3; D is possibly TRBD1 (6 bases). With 11 bases removed from V and 5 bases from J, the gap between germline ends came to 10 bases. Germline V CDR1 and CDR2: ENHRY, SYGVKD. CDR3 size: 11 residues. CDR3 DNA sequence: TGTGCCTCGTGGGGGCGAAACACCATATATTTT. It yields the protein CASWGRNTIYF.

The CDR3 DNA is TGTGCCAGCAGCTTGGCGGGGGGGCAGGGCGGCTATGGCTACACCTTC. The encoded protein is CASSLAGGQGGYGYTF. The chain links TRBV5-4 to TRBJ1-2; tentative D call: TRBD1 (6 bases). In germline, CDR1 is SGHNT, CDR2 YYREEE (reference sequence). CDR3 length equals 16 residues. V was shortened by 0 bases and J by 4 bases, with 16 bases between the two germline ends.

V and J are TRBV9 and TRBJ2-6, with D possibly TRBD2 on 6 matching bases. V dropped 3 bases and J dropped 3 bases, with 25 bases sitting between them. The CDR3 totals 20 residues. CDR1 and CDR2 (germline): SGDLS, YYNGEE. The DNA of the CDR3 is TGTGCCAGCAGCGCAGATTTGGCCGCCTTTCGGGAGATTGGGGCCAACGTCCTGACTTTC. Protein product: CASSADLAAFREIGANVLTF.

The V gene is TRBV5-6, the J gene TRBJ2-7; maybe TRBD2 (6 bases). CDR3 size: 14 residues. V lost 4 bases and J lost 1, with 12 bases in between. Germline CDR1 SGHDT, CDR2 YYEEEE. CDR3 loop: CASSGYGGSYEQYF. The CDR3 DNA sequence: TGTGCCAGCAGCGGGTATGGGGGGTCCTACGAGCAGTACTTC.

The CDR3 region has the DNA TGTGCCAGCAGTGAAACCACAGGGGCGTCGGCTGGCTACACCTTC. It specifies CASSETTGASAGYTF. V gene TRBV25-1 combines with J gene TRBJ1-2; 7 bases match TRBD1. Trimming took 2 bases from V and 7 from J; bases not matched to a gene: 10. Per the germline V gene, CDR1 is MGHDK and CDR2 is SYGVNS. The CDR3 loop spans 15 amino acids.

The chain employs TRBV30 and TRBJ1-6, with D possibly being TRBD1 (5 bases). This CDR3 comprises 12 residues. Germline V gene data show CDR1 as GTSNPN and CDR2 as SVGIG (reference sequence). V lost 3 bases and J 9 bases, leaving 9 bases between the germline ends. The CDR3 protein is CAWSRAGSPLHF. The CDR3, as DNA: TGTGCCTGGAGCAGGGCAGGTTCACCCCTCCACTTT.

The chain recombines TRBV15 with TRBJ2-1, with D possibly matching TRBD1 (6 bases). Germline assignment: CDR1 LNHNV and CDR2 YYDKDF (reference sequence). Deletions cut 0 bases from V and 8 bases from J, with 14 bases between. The CDR3 loop spans 15 amino acids. Written as DNA, the CDR3 is TGTGCCACCAGCAGAGATCCGGGCACAGGGCATGAGCAGTTCTTC. Translated, it gives CATSRDPGTGHEQFF. Full variable domain (missing parts from reference TRBV15 and TRBJ2-1): DAMVIQNPRYQVTQFGKPVTLSCSQTLNHNVMYWYQQKSSQAPKLLFHYYDKDFNNEADTPDNFQSRRPNTSFCFLDIRSPGLGDTAMYLCATSRDPGTGHEQFFGPGTRLTVL.

This clone was seen a single time. The gene calls are TRBV6-5 and TRBJ2-3, with D perhaps being TRBD1 or TRBD2 (6 bases each). CDR3 length: 15 amino acids. Germline lookup yields CDR1 MNHEY and CDR2 SVGAGI. Trimming cost V 2 bases and J 2 bases, with 11 bases left between them. The CDR3 DNA reads as TGTGCCAGCAGTTACGGGGGGCCGATCACAGATACGCAGTATTTT. Translated, it gives CASSYGGPITDTQYF.

The chain carries TRBV7-2 and TRBJ2-1, with TRBD2 as a possible D gene (5 bases). Germline V CDR1 and CDR2: SGHTA, FQGNSA. The germline V and J ends were trimmed by 4 bases and 10 bases, with 11 bases remaining between them. CDR3 length: 12 amino acids. CDR3 residues: CASSSRTGEQFF. DNA for the CDR3: TGTGCCAGCAGCTCAAGGACGGGAGAGCAGTTCTTC. Full variable domain (remainder filled in from reference TRBV7-2 and TRBJ2-1): GAGVSQSPSNKVTEKGKDVELRCDPISGHTALYWYRQSLGQGLEFLIYFQGNSAPDKSGLPSDRFSAERTGGSVSTLTIQRTQQEDSAVYLCASSSRTGEQFFGPGTRLTVL.

As to this clone: Other nucleotide sequences from this sample produce the same CDR3. The chain carries TRBV18 and TRBJ1-2, with a tentative D call TRBD1 (6 bases). Germline V gives CDR1 KGHSH, CDR2 LQKENI. The germline V and J ends were trimmed by 1 base and 5 bases, with 11 bases remaining between them. This CDR3 contains 14 residues. The CDR3 coding sequence is TGTGCCAGCTCACCACAGGGGGTCGGATATGGCTACACCTTC. This codes for CASSPQGVGYGYTF.

V gene TRBV4-1 combines with J gene TRBJ1-4; possibly TRBD1 for D (5 bases). This CDR3 region has 16 residues. The ends were cut back, 2 bases at V and 3 bases at J, with 13 bases in the middle. Germline CDR1 reads MGHRA; CDR2 reads YSYEKL. The chain's CDR3 is CASSQLGTLPNEKLFF. CDR3 DNA sequence: TGCGCCAGCAGCCAATTGGGGACCCTACCTAATGAAAAACTGTTTTTT.